Here is one TCR beta chain with its context. Its matching antigen is unknown. This specimen belongs to a study of T cell repertoires in cytomegalovirus infection. The germline gives CDR1 SNHLY, CDR2 FYNNEI. The V gene lost 2 bases and the J gene lost 8 bases, with 13 bases spanning the gap. The CDR3 covers 14 residues. MiXCR, run by TCRdb on the reads, gives a single entry per CDR3 protein. The data show tens of thousands of distinct CDR3 sequences, with 20% to 30% seen just once and approximately 51% held by the top ten. The sequences come from CD8+ T cells from cultured PBMCs, collected from culture after CMV antigen stimulation. The V call is TRBV2, the J call TRBJ2-1; a weak D match, TRBD2 (6 bases). The sequence was obtained from a human donor in good health (CMV status not recorded). Some clones in this sample may be carry-over from other donors' samples. The CDR3 reads CASSERASDDEQFF. CDR3 bases: TGTGCCAGCAGTGAACGGGCTAGCGATGATGAGCAGTTCTTC.